This record concerns one T cell receptor (beta chain) sequence. Germline V gene data show CDR1 as LGHNA and CDR2 as YNFKEQ. The ends lost 3 bases at V and 1 base at J; junction bases unmatched: 5. The CDR3 length is 16 residues. The sample is drawn from a study of cytomegalovirus exposure and HLA in healthy donors. Vbeta (60) and Jbeta (13) primers were used in the PCR. The assay was immunoSEQ multiplex PCR, and TCRdb's table has in-frame clones only and misses some. The sample holds hundreds of thousands of clones, about 75% seen once. The receptor's source is a male donor in good health and CMV-seronegative. The sequencing sample was made of PBMCs. This chain joins TRBV4-2 and TRBJ2-4; TRBD2 matches 8 bases. CDR3 in DNA: TGTGCCAGCAGCCACCAGCGGGAGAGGGCCAAAAACATTCAGTACTTC. Its protein product is CASSHQRERAKNIQYF.